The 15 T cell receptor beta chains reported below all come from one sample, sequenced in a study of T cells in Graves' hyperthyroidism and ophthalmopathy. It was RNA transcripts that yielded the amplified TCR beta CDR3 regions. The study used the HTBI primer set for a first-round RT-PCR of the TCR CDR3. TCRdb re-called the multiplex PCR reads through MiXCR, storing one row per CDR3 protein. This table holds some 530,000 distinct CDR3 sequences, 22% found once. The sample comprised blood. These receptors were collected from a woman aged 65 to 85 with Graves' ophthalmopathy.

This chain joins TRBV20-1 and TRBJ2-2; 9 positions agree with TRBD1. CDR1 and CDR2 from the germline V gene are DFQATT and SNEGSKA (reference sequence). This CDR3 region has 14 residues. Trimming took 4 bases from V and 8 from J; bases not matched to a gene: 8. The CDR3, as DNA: TGCAGTGCTATGAAGACAGGGGGAGCTGGGGAGCTGTTTTTT. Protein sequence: CSAMKTGGAGELFF.

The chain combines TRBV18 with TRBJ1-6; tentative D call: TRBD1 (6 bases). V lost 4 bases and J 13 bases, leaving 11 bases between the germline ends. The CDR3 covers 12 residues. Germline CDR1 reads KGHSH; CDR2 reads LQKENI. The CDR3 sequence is CASSLGQPPLHF. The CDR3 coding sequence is TGTGCCAGCTCACTAGGACAGCCTCCCCTCCACTTT.

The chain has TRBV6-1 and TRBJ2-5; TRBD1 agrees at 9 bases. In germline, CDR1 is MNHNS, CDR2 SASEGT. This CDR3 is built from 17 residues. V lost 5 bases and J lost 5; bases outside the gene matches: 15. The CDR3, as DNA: TGTGCCAGCAGTTCCCCCGGGACAGGGACTCCACGGGAGACCCAGTACTTC. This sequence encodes CASSSPGTGTPRETQYF.

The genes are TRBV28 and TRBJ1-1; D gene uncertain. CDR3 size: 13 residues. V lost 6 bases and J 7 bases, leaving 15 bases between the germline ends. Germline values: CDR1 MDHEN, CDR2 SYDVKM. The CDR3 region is CASRAGYPGEAFF. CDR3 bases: TGTGCCAGCAGAGCGGGATACCCGGGTGAAGCTTTCTTT.

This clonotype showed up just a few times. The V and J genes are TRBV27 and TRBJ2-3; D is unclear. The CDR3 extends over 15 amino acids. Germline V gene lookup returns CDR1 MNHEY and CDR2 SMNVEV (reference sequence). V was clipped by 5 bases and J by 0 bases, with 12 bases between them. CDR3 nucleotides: TGTGCCAGCAGTACCCTGAGGCCAAGCACAGATACGCAGTATTTT. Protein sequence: CASSTLRPSTDTQYF.

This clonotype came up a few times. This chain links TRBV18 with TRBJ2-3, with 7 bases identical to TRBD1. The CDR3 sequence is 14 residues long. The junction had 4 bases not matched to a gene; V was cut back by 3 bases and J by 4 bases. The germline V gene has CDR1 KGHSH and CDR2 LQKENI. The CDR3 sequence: CASSPTQGPDTQYF. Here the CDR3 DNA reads TGTGCCAGCTCACCGACACAGGGGCCAGATACGCAGTATTTT.

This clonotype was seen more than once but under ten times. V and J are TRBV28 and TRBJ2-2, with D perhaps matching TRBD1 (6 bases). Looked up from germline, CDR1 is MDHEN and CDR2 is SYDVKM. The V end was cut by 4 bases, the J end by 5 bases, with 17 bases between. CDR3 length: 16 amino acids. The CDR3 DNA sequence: TGTGCCAGCAGTTCCACCCCTCCAAGGGGGACCGGGGAGCTGTTTTTT. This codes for CASSSTPPRGTGELFF.

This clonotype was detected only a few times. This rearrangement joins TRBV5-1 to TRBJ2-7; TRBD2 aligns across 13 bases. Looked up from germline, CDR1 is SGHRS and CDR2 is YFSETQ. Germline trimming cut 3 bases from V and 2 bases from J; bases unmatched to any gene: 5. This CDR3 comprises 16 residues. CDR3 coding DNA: TGCGCCAGCAGCTCTGGACTAGCGGGAGTCGCCTACGAGCAGTACTTC. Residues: CASSSGLAGVAYEQYF.

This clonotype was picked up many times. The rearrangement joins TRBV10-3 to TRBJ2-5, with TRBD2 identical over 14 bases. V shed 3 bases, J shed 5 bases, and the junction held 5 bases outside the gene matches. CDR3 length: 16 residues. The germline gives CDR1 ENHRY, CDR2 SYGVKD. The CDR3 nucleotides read TGTGCCATCAGTGATTCGGGACTAGCGGGAGTTGAGACCCAGTACTTC. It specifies CAISDSGLAGVETQYF.

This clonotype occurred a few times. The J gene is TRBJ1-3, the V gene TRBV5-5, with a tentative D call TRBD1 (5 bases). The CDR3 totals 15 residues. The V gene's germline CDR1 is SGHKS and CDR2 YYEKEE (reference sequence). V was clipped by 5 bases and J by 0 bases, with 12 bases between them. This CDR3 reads CASSSGRNSGNTIYF. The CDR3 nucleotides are TGTGCCAGCAGTTCGGGACGGAACTCTGGAAACACCATATATTTT.

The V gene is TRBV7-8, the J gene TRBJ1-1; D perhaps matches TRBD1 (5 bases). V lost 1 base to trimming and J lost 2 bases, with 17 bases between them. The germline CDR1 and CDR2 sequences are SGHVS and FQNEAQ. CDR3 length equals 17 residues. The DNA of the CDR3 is TGTGCCAGCAGCTTAGGCTCATACTGGACACCTAACACTGAAGCTTTCTTT. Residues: CASSLGSYWTPNTEAFF.

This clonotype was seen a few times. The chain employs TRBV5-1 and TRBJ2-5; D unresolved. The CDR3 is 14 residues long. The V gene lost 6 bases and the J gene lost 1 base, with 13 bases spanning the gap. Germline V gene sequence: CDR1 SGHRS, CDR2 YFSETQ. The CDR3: CASTKEATQETQYF. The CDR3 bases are TGCGCCAGCACCAAGGAAGCCACCCAAGAGACCCAGTACTTC. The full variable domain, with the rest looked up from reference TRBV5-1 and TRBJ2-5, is KAGVTQTPRYLIKTRGQQVTLSCSPISGHRSVSWYQQTPGQGLQFLFEYFSETQRNKGNFPGRFSGRQFSNSRSEMNVSTLELGDSALYLCASTKEATQETQYFGPGTRLLVL.

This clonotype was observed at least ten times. Here the CDR3 reads CASSYSGVLTDTQYF. The CDR3 DNA is TGTGCCAGCAGTTACTCAGGGGTCCTCACAGATACGCAGTATTTT. This chain uses TRBV28 with TRBJ2-3, with D possibly matching TRBD1 (6 bases). Germline V gene lookup returns CDR1 MDHEN and CDR2 SYDVKM. With 4 bases removed from V and 2 bases from J, the gap between germline ends came to 13 bases. This CDR3 has 15 residues.

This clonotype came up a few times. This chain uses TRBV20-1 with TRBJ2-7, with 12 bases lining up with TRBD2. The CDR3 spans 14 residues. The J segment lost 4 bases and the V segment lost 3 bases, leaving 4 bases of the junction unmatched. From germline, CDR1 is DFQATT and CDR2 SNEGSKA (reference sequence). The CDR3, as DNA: TGCAGTGCTAGGGGGACTAGCGGGCTTTACGAGCAGTACTTC. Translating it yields CSARGTSGLYEQYF.

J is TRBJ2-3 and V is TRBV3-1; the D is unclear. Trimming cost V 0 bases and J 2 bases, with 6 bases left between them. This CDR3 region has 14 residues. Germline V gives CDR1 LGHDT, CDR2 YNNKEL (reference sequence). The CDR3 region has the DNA TGTGCCAGCAGCCAAGACGCGTACACAGATACGCAGTATTTT. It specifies CASSQDAYTDTQYF.